This T cell receptor beta chain was obtained from a study of T-cell reconstitution after alpha-beta-depleted transplantation in children (dated by TCRdb to the mid-2010s). Context from the whole study: Using TCR repertoire profiling, the study followed T-cell immune reconstitution in a quantitative way in children after TCRalphabeta/CD19-depleted allogeneic hematopoietic cell transplantation. Broad study findings and their caveats: The apparently early recovery of alphabetaT-cell counts about two months after transplant reportedly depended on only several hundred rapidly expanded clones that came from non-depleted graft cells. In some patients, the high TCRbeta diversity seen at day 60 was put down to recipient T cells and intrathymic progenitors that had survived conditioning. Hyperexpanded clone frequencies declined over subsequent months; after one year, T-cell counts and TCRbeta diversity were mostly attributed to newly produced T cells.

Measured from the cysteine to the phenylalanine, the CDR3 is 12 residues long. Just the 36-base CDR3 DNA is kept, in frame starting at base 1. V drops 3 bases and J drops 12 bases, leaving 11 bases in between. This clonotype was detected a few times. It lacks a known antigen. No much larger clone exists at a distance of one base, and base qualities are not known. Libraries were built with PCR. The instrument was an Illumina HiSeq 2500. To normalize quantification of the TCRbeta repertoire, the TCR libraries were built with molecular barcoding that relied on unique molecular identifiers. The public sequencing data were trimmed at Q25 with fastp and processed into clonotypes with MiXCR by TCRdb, which kept only in-frame beta chains. When rows share a CDR3 protein, they turn into one entry using the most common DNA and genes. This sample comprises fewer than 450,000 distinct CDR3 sequences, about a sixth of them detected only once. The ten largest clones take up 35% to 50% of the sample.

Taken with the paper, the label for treatment or condition translates to: allogeneic hematopoietic cell transplantation with graft depleted of TCRalphabeta T cells and CD19 B cells. The children who served as transplant recipients had been given grafts of TCRalphabeta/CD19-depleted allogeneic hematopoietic cells. This receptor chain uses TRBV12-3 or TRBV12-4 and TRBJ1-4; the D gene remains uncertain. Sequenced material: PBMCs, mostly from graft donor cells, taken 360 days after TCRalphabeta/CD19-depleted stem cell transplant. The clonotype was recovered from a male patient aged 2 to 9 who had a stem cell transplant for acute lymphoblastic leukemia, so the T cells may come from the graft donor. The DNA sequence is as follows: TGTGCCAGCAGTTTCAGTCCGGTCCAACTGTTTTTT. Its translation reads: CASSFSPVQLFF.